Below, 18 T cell receptor beta chains from the same sample are listed, as sequenced in a study of blood T cell repertoires in COVID-19. The assay was immunoSEQ multiplex PCR, and TCRdb's table has in-frame clones only and misses some. The sample has about 310,000 clones; roughly 91% are singletons. Sequencing was performed on PBMCs or T cells enriched from blood (not recorded which). The receptors derive from a woman in her thirties who had recovered from COVID-19.

The chain joins TRBV18 to TRBJ2-5, with 7 bases identical to TRBD1. The germline V gene has CDR1 KGHSH and CDR2 LQKENI. Unmatched junction bases numbered 4, after V lost 2 bases and J lost 4 bases. This CDR3 has 14 amino acids. The CDR3 reads CASSPSTGVETQYF. CDR3 DNA sequence: TGTGCCAGCTCACCATCAACAGGGGTAGAGACCCAGTACTTC.

The V and J genes are TRBV7-9 and TRBJ1-2; 7 bases map to TRBD1. The CDR3 extends over 14 amino acids. CDR1 is SEHNR, CDR2 FQNEAQ, per germline (reference sequence). Germline trimming cut 3 bases from V and 4 bases from J; bases unmatched to any gene: 5. The CDR3 protein is CASSFGTDFYGYTF. CDR3 nucleotide sequence: TGTGCCAGCAGCTTCGGGACAGACTTCTATGGCTACACCTTC. Full variable domain (outside the CDR3, taken from reference TRBV7-9 and TRBJ1-2): DTGVSQNPRHKITKRGQNVTFRCDPISEHNRLYWYRQTLGQGPEFLTYFQNEAQLEKSRLLSDRFSAERPKGSFSTLEIQRTEQGDSAMYLCASSFGTDFYGYTFGSGTRLTVV.

This rearrangement joins TRBV6-5 to TRBJ2-2; 8 positions match TRBD1. After removal of 6 bases from V and 8 bases from J, the junction contained 8 bases not matched to a gene. This CDR3 comprises 14 residues. Germline-derived CDR1 and CDR2 are MNHEY and SVGAGI. The CDR3: CASSPDRGRGELFF. DNA for the CDR3: TGTGCCAGCAGCCCCGACAGGGGCAGGGGGGAGCTGTTTTTT.

The genes are TRBV7-8 and TRBJ1-2, with 10 bases identical to TRBD1. CDR3 length: 14 residues. Losses at the gene ends were 5 bases for V and 4 bases for J; bases not matched to a gene: 4. The germline V gene has CDR1 SGHVS and CDR2 FQNEAQ. The CDR3 reads CASSGTGVPYGYTF. CDR3 DNA sequence: TGTGCCAGCAGCGGGACAGGGGTCCCCTATGGCTACACCTTC.

The genes are TRBV27 and TRBJ1-5, with D possibly matching TRBD1 (5 bases). V dropped 2 bases and J dropped 0 bases, with 17 bases sitting between them. The germline gives CDR1 MNHEY, CDR2 SMNVEV (reference sequence). The CDR3 is made up of 18 amino acids. This chain's CDR3 is CASSLIRDLSYSNQPQHF. Here the CDR3 DNA reads TGTGCCAGCAGTTTAATTAGGGACTTATCTTATAGCAATCAGCCCCAGCATTTT.

The chain combines TRBV5-1 with TRBJ1-3; no firm D call. Looked up from germline, CDR1 is SGHRS and CDR2 is YFSETQ. V shed 4 bases and J shed 7 bases, with 15 bases lying between them. The CDR3 totals 14 residues. As DNA, the CDR3 is TGCGCCAGCAGCCAAAACTATCCGGGGAACACCATATATTTT. Amino acids: CASSQNYPGNTIYF.

This clone came up once. The chain is built from TRBV20-1 and TRBJ2-1, with 10 bases that match TRBD2. Trimming removed 3 bases from V and 5 bases from J; junction bases left unmatched: 16. The germline V gene has CDR1 DFQATT and CDR2 SNEGSKA (reference sequence). The CDR3 extends over 18 amino acids. In DNA form, the CDR3 reads TGCAGTGCTAGTAGAAAGACTAGCGGGTTTTTCGTGGACAATGAGCAGTTCTTC. Protein product: CSASRKTSGFFVDNEQFF.

The chain is built from TRBV19 and TRBJ1-1; perhaps TRBD1 as D (5 bases). Germline loops: CDR1 LNHDA, CDR2 SQIVND (reference sequence). V lost 5 bases to trimming and J lost 3 bases, with 13 bases between them. The CDR3 has 14 residues. DNA of the CDR3: TGTGCCAGTAGTCCCTACACGGGGGACACTGAAGCTTTCTTT. Protein sequence: CASSPYTGDTEAFF.

The rearrangement links TRBV18 to TRBJ1-5; TRBD1 is a possible D gene (5 bases). V shed 3 bases and J shed 7 bases, with 10 bases lying between them. The germline CDR1 and CDR2 sequences are KGHSH and LQKENI. The CDR3 has 13 residues. The CDR3 loop is CASSPLGGQPQHF. In DNA form, the CDR3 reads TGTGCCAGCTCACCGTTGGGGGGACAGCCCCAGCATTTT. Together with reference TRBV18 and TRBJ1-5, the CDR3 gives the full variable domain: NAGVMQNPRHLVRRRGQEARLRCSPMKGHSHVYWYRQLPEEGLKFMVYLQKENIIDESGMPKERFSAEFPKEGPSILRIQQVVRGDSAAYFCASSPLGGQPQHFGDGTRLSIL.

V and J are TRBV5-1 and TRBJ2-7; 9 bases are shared with TRBD2. With V trimmed by 2 bases and J by 5 bases, 5 bases remained unmatched. The CDR3 covers 14 residues. Per germline, CDR1 SGHRS and CDR2 YFSETQ. Here the CDR3 reads CASSFAGGPNEQYF. The CDR3 nucleotides read TGCGCCAGCAGCTTCGCGGGAGGGCCCAACGAGCAGTACTTC.

The rearrangement links TRBV4-3 to TRBJ2-7; TRBD1 aligns across 8 bases. Germline V CDR1 and CDR2: LGHNA, YSLEER. V lost 1 base to trimming and J lost 0 bases; unmatched junction nucleotides: 11. The CDR3 is made up of 18 amino acids. The CDR3 region has the DNA TGCGCCAGCAGCCAAGTCGGTTCAGGGGGCAGTGGCTCCTACGAGCAGTACTTC. Its translation is CASSQVGSGGSGSYEQYF.

The rearrangement joins TRBV9 to TRBJ2-5, with TRBD2 identical over 7 bases. Germline CDR1 is SGDLS and CDR2 is YYNGEE. V trimming: 0 bases; J trimming: 5 bases; junction bases outside the gene matches: 7. The CDR3 is 15 amino acids. The CDR3 protein is CASSVATGGWETQYF. The CDR3 DNA is TGTGCCAGCAGCGTAGCTACGGGGGGTTGGGAGACCCAGTACTTC.

The J gene is TRBJ2-2, the V gene TRBV10-3; TRBD2 matches at 12 bases. From germline, CDR1 is ENHRY and CDR2 SYGVKD. The CDR3 sequence is 16 residues long. The V gene end was trimmed by 6 bases and the J gene end by 2 bases; junction bases not matched to a gene: 4. The CDR3: CAISMTSGSNTGELFF. Written as DNA, the CDR3 is TGTGCCATCAGCATGACTAGCGGGAGTAACACCGGGGAGCTGTTTTTT.

The V call is TRBV10-3, the J call TRBJ2-7; TRBD1 agrees at 10 bases. CDR1 and CDR2 (germline): ENHRY, SYGVKD. The CDR3 is 14 amino acids. V gave up 6 bases and J gave up 6 bases; unmatched junction bases: 8. CDR3 loop: CAIRAGTGVTEQYF. CDR3 DNA: TGTGCCATCAGGGCCGGGACAGGGGTTACCGAGCAGTACTTC.

The chain links TRBV2 to TRBJ2-4, with D perhaps matching TRBD1 (6 bases). The V end lost 6 bases, the J end lost 3 bases, and 12 bases lay between the germline ends. Germline V CDR1 and CDR2: SNHLY, FYNNEI. The CDR3 sequence is 14 residues long. CDR3 nucleotide sequence: TGTGCCAGCAGGGAGGACAGATACAAAAACATTCAGTACTTC. Protein product: CASREDRYKNIQYF.

The V gene is TRBV7-9, the J gene TRBJ1-1; 7 bases are shared with TRBD1. The CDR3 is 13 residues long. V shed 5 bases, J shed 4 bases, and the junction held 4 bases outside the gene matches. Looked up from germline, CDR1 is SEHNR and CDR2 is FQNEAQ (reference sequence). The CDR3 nucleotides read TGTGCCAGCAGCCGCGGACAGGCCACTGAAGCTTTCTTT. Amino acids: CASSRGQATEAFF.

The gene calls are TRBV30 and TRBJ2-3; 10 bases match TRBD1. The CDR3 runs to 15 residues. Germline-derived CDR1 and CDR2 are GTSNPN and SVGIG (reference sequence). J was trimmed by 3 bases and V by 2 bases; bases with no gene match: 5. The CDR3 sequence is CAWSKGQGRTDTQYF. The DNA for the CDR3 is TGTGCCTGGAGTAAGGGACAGGGGCGGACAGATACGCAGTATTTT.

The gene calls are TRBV7-2 and TRBJ1-1; the match to TRBD1 covers 7 bases. The CDR3 spans 15 residues. With V trimmed by 3 bases and J by 5 bases, 9 bases remained unmatched. CDR1 is SGHTA, CDR2 FQGNSA, per germline. The CDR3 sequence is CASSFRGQLGTEAFF. The DNA for the CDR3 is TGTGCCAGCAGCTTTAGGGGACAGCTGGGGACTGAAGCTTTCTTT.